This is a list of T cell receptor beta chains from one sample in a study of blood T cell repertoires in COVID-19. The assay was immunoSEQ multiplex PCR, and TCRdb's table has in-frame clones only and misses some. Of fewer than 90,000 clones in the sample, approximately 84% were seen once. Sequenced sample: peripheral blood. The receptors stem from a man aged 65 to 85 with acute or convalescent COVID-19. The CDR3 runs from the conserved cysteine through the conserved F or W. Each record gives: V gene, D gene, clone size, J gene, CDR3 DNA, CDR3 protein. The D gene is left open where the match is weak. For some rows the clone size is stated as once, few or many, or as a class when expanded; others skip it.

>TRBV9|NA|NA|TRBJ1-6
TGTGCCAGCAGCGTAACAGAGAGCTCCTATAATTCACCCCTCCACTTT
CASSVTESSYNSPLHF
>TRBV28|NA|NA|TRBJ2-2
TGTGCCAGCAGTTTAATTCCGGAGGCGGGGGAGCTGTTTTTT
CASSLIPEAGELFF
>TRBV5-4|NA|once|TRBJ1-2
TGTGCCAGCAGCTTGTTTTTAGATTACTATGGCTACACCTTC
CASSLFLDYYGYTF
>TRBV5-1|TRBD1|NA|TRBJ2-1
TGCGCCAGCAGCCTTCCTGGACAGGGGGCGGGAAATGAGCAGTTCTTC
CASSLPGQGAGNEQFF
>TRBV7-8|NA|few|TRBJ2-3
TGTGCCAGCAGCTCCCGAGGGGGGGAGAGAGATACGCAGTATTTT
CASSSRGGERDTQYF
>TRBV9|NA|NA|TRBJ1-5
TGTGCCAGCAGCGTAGGACTAGTCGGGCCCCAGCATTTT
CASSVGLVGPQHF
>TRBV6-5|NA|NA|TRBJ2-7
TGTGCCAGCACCCCAGGGGTTGGGTTTACCTACGAGCAGTACTTC
CASTPGVGFTYEQYF
>TRBV18|TRBD1|NA|TRBJ1-1
TGTGCCAGCTCAACAGGGACAGGGGGAAACACTGAAGCTTTCTTT
CASSTGTGGNTEAFF
>TRBV19|NA|NA|TRBJ2-2
TGTGCCAGTAGTATCTCACACCCGAACACCGGGGAGCTGTTTTTT
CASSISHPNTGELFF
>TRBV5-6|TRBD1|few|TRBJ2-5
TGTGCCAGCAGCGAGACGGGACAGGGTAAAGAGACCCAGTACTTC
CASSETGQGKETQYF
>TRBV6-5|NA|NA|TRBJ1-4
TGTGCCAGCAGCAGGTGGGCAACTAATGAAAAACTGTTTTTT
CASSRWATNEKLFF
>TRBV7-2|TRBD2|NA|TRBJ2-1
TGTGCCAGCAGCTTTCCAGCGGGAGGCTCCTACAATGAGCAGTTCTTC
CASSFPAGGSYNEQFF
>TRBV6-2/TRBV6-3|NA|NA|TRBJ1-1
TGTGCCAGCAGTTACGAGGCCGGCGGGATCAACACTGAAGCTTTCTTT
CASSYEAGGINTEAFF
>TRBV27|TRBD1|NA|TRBJ2-7
TGTGCCAGCAGTCCCCGGACAGGCTCCTACGAGCAGTACTTC
CASSPRTGSYEQYF
>TRBV5-4|TRBD1|NA|TRBJ1-2
TGTGCCAGCAGCTTGGTCGGGACAGGCTCCCTTCTTTATGGCTACACCTTC
CASSLVGTGSLLYGYTF
>TRBV19|TRBD1|NA|TRBJ1-6
TGTGCCAGTAGTATGGACCGGGACAGGGGTTCACCCCTCCACTTT
CASSMDRDRGSPLHF
>TRBV9|NA|NA|TRBJ2-5
TGTGCCAGCAGCGTAGACCTAGCTTACGAGACCCAGTACTTC
CASSVDLAYETQYF
>TRBV5-1|TRBD1|NA|TRBJ2-7
TGCGCCAGCAGCTTGGTGGCGGGACAGGGTTACGAGCAGTACTTC
CASSLVAGQGYEQYF
>TRBV5-1|TRBD2|NA|TRBJ2-3
TGCGCCAGCAGCTTGCGTTCGCGGGGGGTTCAAACAGATACGCAGTATTTT
CASSLRSRGVQTDTQYF
>TRBV2|TRBD1|NA|TRBJ1-1
TGTGCCAGCAGGGGACAGTTGAACACTGAAGCTTTCTTT
CASRGQLNTEAFF
>TRBV4-3|TRBD2|once|TRBJ2-5
TGCGCCAGCAGCCACAGACTAGCGGGGGGAGTCGGCCAAGAGACCCAGTACTTC
CASSHRLAGGVGQETQYF
>TRBV19|NA|NA|TRBJ1-2
TGTGCCAGTAGTATAGAGGACAGTTATGGCTACACCTTC
CASSIEDSYGYTF
>TRBV10-1|TRBD2|once|TRBJ2-7
TGCGCCAGCAGTGACGGGATAGCGGGGGAGCAGTACTTC
CASSDGIAGEQYF
>TRBV7-9|NA|NA|TRBJ2-3
TGTGCCAGCAGACAGGCTGGCGGGGCCTCGAGGGATACGCAGTATTTT
CASRQAGGASRDTQYF
>TRBV2|NA|NA|TRBJ1-5
TGTGCCAGCAGTAGGGACTTCGCTAGCAATCAGCCCCAGCATTTT
CASSRDFASNQPQHF
>TRBV2|NA|NA|TRBJ1-4
TGTGCCAGCAGTGGTACCGGGACATATGAAAAACTGTTTTTT
CASSGTGTYEKLFF
>TRBV6-2/TRBV6-3|TRBD1|NA|TRBJ2-3
TGTGCCAGCAGCCCACAGGGGGAAACAGATACGCAGTATTTT
CASSPQGETDTQYF
>TRBV7-2|NA|NA|TRBJ1-2
TGTGCCAGCAGCTTAGGGGGCGGGGCTCGCGGCTACACCTTC
CASSLGGGARGYTF
>TRBV19|TRBD1|few|TRBJ2-7
TGTGCCACCGGACAGGGGAACTACGAGCAGTACTTC
CATGQGNYEQYF
>TRBV2|TRBD1|once|TRBJ2-7
TGTGCCAGCAGTTGGCCCCGACAGGGTGCGTCTTACGAGCAGTACTTC
CASSWPRQGASYEQYF
>TRBV27|NA|NA|TRBJ1-3
TGTGCCAGTAAGGGGGATGGAAACACCATATATTTT
CASKGDGNTIYF
>TRBV5-1|TRBD2|NA|TRBJ2-5
TGCGCCAGCAGCACCCGGGGGGGGCAGGAGACCCAGTACTTC
CASSTRGGQETQYF
>TRBV5-6|NA|NA|TRBJ2-5
TGTGCCAGCAGTCAGACAGGTATCGGGACCCAGTACTTC
CASSQTGIGTQYF
>TRBV19|TRBD1|NA|TRBJ2-1
TGTGCCAGTAGTATAGACCGTGAGGGGGCTGCCTACAATGAGCAGTTCTTC
CASSIDREGAAYNEQFF
>TRBV3-1/TRBV3-2|TRBD1|NA|TRBJ1-6
TGTGCCAGCAGCCAAGAGGGACAGTTTTCACCCCTCCACTTT
CASSQEGQFSPLHF
>TRBV12-3/TRBV12-4|NA|NA|TRBJ1-4
TGTGCCAGCAGGAGGAGGACTAATGAAAAACTGTTTTTT
CASRRRTNEKLFF
>TRBV18|NA|NA|TRBJ2-2
TGTGCCAGCTCACCACAGAGCACCGGGGAGCTGTTTTTT
CASSPQSTGELFF
>TRBV7-3|TRBD1|NA|TRBJ2-2
TGTGCCAGCAGCATAAGACAGGGGGGAACCGGGGAGCTGTTTTTT
CASSIRQGGTGELFF
>TRBV5-4|TRBD1|NA|TRBJ2-7
TGTGCCAGCAGCCGGACAGGGGGTAACCACGAGCAGTACTTC
CASSRTGGNHEQYF
>TRBV7-8|TRBD1|NA|TRBJ2-6
TGTGCCAGCACGGTGACAGGGATGGCTGGGGCCAACGTCCTGACTTTC
CASTVTGMAGANVLTF
>TRBV4-1|NA|NA|TRBJ1-4
TGCGCCAGCAGCCAAGTAGTATCAATCACTGGTGAAAAACTGTTTTTT
CASSQVVSITGEKLFF
>TRBV5-1|NA|NA|TRBJ1-1
TGCGCCAGCAGCTCAGGACAGAGCACTGAAGCTTTCTTT
CASSSGQSTEAFF
>TRBV13|TRBD1|NA|TRBJ1-5
TGTGCCAGCAGCTTAGGGCCTACAGGGGGTAGCAATCAGCCCCAGCATTTT
CASSLGPTGGSNQPQHF
>TRBV29-1|TRBD1|NA|TRBJ1-2
TGCAGCGTGACAGGGTCTGGCTACACCTTC
CSVTGSGYTF
>TRBV29-1|NA|NA|TRBJ2-1
TGCAGCGTTGAAGGCGGAAGCCACTCCTACAATGAGCAGTTCTTC
CSVEGGSHSYNEQFF